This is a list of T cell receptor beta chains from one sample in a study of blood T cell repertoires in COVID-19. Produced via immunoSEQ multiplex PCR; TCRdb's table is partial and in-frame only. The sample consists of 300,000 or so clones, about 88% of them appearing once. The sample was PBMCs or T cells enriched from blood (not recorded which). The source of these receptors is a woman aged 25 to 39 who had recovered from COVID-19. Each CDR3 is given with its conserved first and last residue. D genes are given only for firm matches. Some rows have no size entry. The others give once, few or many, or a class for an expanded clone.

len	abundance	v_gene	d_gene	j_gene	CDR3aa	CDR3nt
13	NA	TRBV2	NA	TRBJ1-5	CASSAEEVQPQHF	TGTGCCAGCAGTGCCGAGGAGGTTCAGCCCCAGCATTTT
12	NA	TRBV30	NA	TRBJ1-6	CAWNRDNSPLHF	TGTGCCTGGAACAGGGATAATTCACCCCTCCACTTT
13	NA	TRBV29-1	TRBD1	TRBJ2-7	CSVEQGVSYEQYF	TGCAGCGTTGAACAGGGGGTCTCCTACGAGCAGTACTTC
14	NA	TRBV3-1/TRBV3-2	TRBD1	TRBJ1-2	CASSQGGRGNGYTF	TGTGCCAGCAGCCAAGGGGGCAGGGGGAATGGCTACACCTTC
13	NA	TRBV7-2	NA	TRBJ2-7	CASSSLQVHEQYF	TGTGCCAGCAGCTCACTACAGGTCCACGAGCAGTACTTC
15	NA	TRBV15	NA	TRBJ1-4	CATSSEPRLFEKLFF	TGTGCCACCAGCAGTGAGCCCCGCCTATTTGAAAAACTGTTTTTT
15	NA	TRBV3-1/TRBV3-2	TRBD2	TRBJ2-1	CASSQGSGNYNEQFF	TGTGCCAGCAGCCAAGGCAGCGGGAACTACAATGAGCAGTTCTTC
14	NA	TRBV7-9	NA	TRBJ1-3	CASSPRDSGNTIYF	TGTGCCAGCAGCCCGCGGGATTCTGGAAACACCATATATTTT
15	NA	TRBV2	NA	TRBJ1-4	CASSNRARQYEKLFF	TGTGCCAGCAGTAACCGGGCCCGACAGTACGAAAAACTGTTTTTT
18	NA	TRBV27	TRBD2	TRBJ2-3	CASSFLTSGGLRTDTQYF	TGTGCCAGCAGTTTCCTGACTAGCGGGGGGTTAAGGACAGATACGCAGTATTTT
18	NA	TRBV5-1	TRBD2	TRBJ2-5	CASSLGPSGESPQETQYF	TGCGCCAGCAGCTTGGGCCCTAGCGGCGAAAGTCCCCAAGAGACCCAGTACTTC
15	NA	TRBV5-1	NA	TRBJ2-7	CASSRERTSSYEQYF	TGCGCCAGCAGCAGGGAAAGGACTTCCTCCTACGAGCAGTACTTC
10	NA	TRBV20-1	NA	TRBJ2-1	CSAPNNEQFF	TGCAGTGCTCCAAACAATGAGCAGTTCTTC
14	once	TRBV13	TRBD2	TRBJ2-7	CASSLVAGLNEQYF	TGTGCCAGCAGCTTAGTAGCGGGGTTGAACGAGCAGTACTTC
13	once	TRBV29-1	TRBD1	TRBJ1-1	CSVLRDRNTEAFF	TGCAGCGTCCTCAGGGACAGGAACACTGAAGCTTTCTTT
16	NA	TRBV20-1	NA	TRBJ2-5	CSASVGATLYQETQYF	TGCAGTGCTAGTGTAGGGGCGACTCTGTACCAAGAGACCCAGTACTTC
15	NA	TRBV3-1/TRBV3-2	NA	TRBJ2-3	CASSQYETGEGTQYF	TGTGCCAGCAGCCAATACGAGACAGGGGAGGGTACGCAGTATTTT
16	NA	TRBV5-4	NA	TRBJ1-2	CASSSGRVGLIYGYTF	TGTGCCAGCAGCTCCGGGAGGGTCGGCCTCATCTATGGCTACACCTTC
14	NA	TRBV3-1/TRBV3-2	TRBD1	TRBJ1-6	CASRPQGDSSPLHF	TGTGCCAGCAGGCCCCAGGGGGACAGTTCACCCCTCCACTTT
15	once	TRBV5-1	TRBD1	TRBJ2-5	CASSPTGGTQETQYF	TGCGCCAGCAGCCCCACAGGGGGAACTCAAGAGACCCAGTACTTC
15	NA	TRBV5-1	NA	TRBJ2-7	CASSLDPGSSYEQYF	TGCGCCAGCAGCTTGGACCCCGGGTCCTCCTACGAGCAGTACTTC
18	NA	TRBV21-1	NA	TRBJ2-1	CASSKALYRTGDLNEQFF	TGTGCCAGCAGCAAAGCTCTTTATAGGACAGGGGATTTGAATGAGCAGTTCTTC
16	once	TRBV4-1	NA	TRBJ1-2	CASSQDRGTANYGYTF	TGCGCCAGCAGCCAAGACAGGGGTACGGCTAACTATGGCTACACCTTC
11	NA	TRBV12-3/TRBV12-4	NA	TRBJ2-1	CASSLGLTPFF	TGTGCCAGCAGTTTGGGCCTGACCCCGTTCTTC
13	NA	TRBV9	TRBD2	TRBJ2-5	CASSGTSAETQYF	TGTGCCAGCAGCGGGACTAGCGCGGAGACCCAGTACTTC
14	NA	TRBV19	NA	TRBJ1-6	CASRFRDNNSPLHF	TGTGCCAGTCGGTTCCGAGATAATAATTCACCCCTCCACTTT
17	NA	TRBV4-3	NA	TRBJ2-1	CASSQVGGTDSYNEQFF	TGCGCCAGCAGCCAAGTTGGGGGAACGGACAGCTACAATGAGCAGTTCTTC
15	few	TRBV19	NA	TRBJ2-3	CASSIDRSRLNTQYF	TGTGCCAGTAGTATAGATAGGAGCAGACTAAATACGCAGTATTTT
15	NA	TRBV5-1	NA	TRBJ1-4	CASSLAGGAGEKLFF	TGCGCCAGCAGCTTGGCCGGGGGGGCAGGTGAAAAACTGTTTTTT
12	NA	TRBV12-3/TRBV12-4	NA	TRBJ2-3	CASSQGTDTQYF	TGTGCCAGCAGCCAGGGCACAGATACGCAGTATTTT
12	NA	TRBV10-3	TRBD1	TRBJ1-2	CAISQGQVGYTF	TGTGCAATATCACAGGGACAGGTTGGCTACACCTTC
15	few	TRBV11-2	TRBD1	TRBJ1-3	CASSPQTGSGNTIYF	TGTGCCAGCAGCCCGCAGACAGGGTCTGGAAACACCATATATTTT
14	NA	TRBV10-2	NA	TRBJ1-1	CASLAVASSTEAFF	TGCGCCAGTCTGGCGGTGGCCTCGAGCACTGAAGCTTTCTTT
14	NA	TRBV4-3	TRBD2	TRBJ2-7	CASSQGAGAYEQYF	TGCGCCAGCAGCCAAGGAGCGGGGGCCTACGAGCAGTACTTC
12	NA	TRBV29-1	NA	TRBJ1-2	CSVYNPNYGYTF	TGCAGCGTTTACAATCCTAACTATGGCTACACCTTC
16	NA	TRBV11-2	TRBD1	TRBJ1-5	CASSRGTATGDQPQHF	TGTGCCAGCAGCAGAGGGACAGCCACCGGGGATCAGCCCCAGCATTTT
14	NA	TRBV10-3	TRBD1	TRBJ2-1	CATTGDRELDEQFF	TGTGCCACCACTGGGGACAGGGAGTTGGATGAGCAGTTCTTC
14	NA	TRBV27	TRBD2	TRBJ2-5	CASSRLAGQETQYF	TGTGCCAGCAGTCGACTAGCGGGCCAAGAGACCCAGTACTTC
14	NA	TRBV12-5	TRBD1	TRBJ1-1	CASGFDRGPSEAFF	TGTGCTAGTGGTTTCGACAGGGGCCCTAGTGAAGCTTTCTTT
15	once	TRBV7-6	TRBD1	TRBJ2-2	CASSSQGWGTGELFF	TGTGCCAGCAGCTCACAGGGGTGGGGAACCGGGGAGCTGTTTTTT
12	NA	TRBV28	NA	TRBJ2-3	CASRGVTDTQYF	TGTGCCAGCAGGGGAGTCACAGATACGCAGTATTTT
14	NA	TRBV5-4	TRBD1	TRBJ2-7	CASSIRDRDYEQYF	TGTGCCAGCAGCATCCGGGACAGGGACTACGAGCAGTACTTC
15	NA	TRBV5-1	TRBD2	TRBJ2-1	CASSLLAGGPNEQFF	TGCGCCAGCAGCTTACTAGCGGGGGGGCCCAATGAGCAGTTCTTC
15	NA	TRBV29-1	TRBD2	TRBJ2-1	CSVEASAGGPNEQFF	TGCAGCGTTGAAGCTTCAGCGGGGGGGCCAAATGAGCAGTTCTTC
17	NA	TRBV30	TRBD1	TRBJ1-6	CAWSRTGARNFNSPLHF	TGTGCCTGGAGTCGCACAGGGGCCCGAAATTTTAATTCACCCCTCCACTTT
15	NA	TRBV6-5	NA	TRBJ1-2	CASSNPRTDNYGYTF	TGTGCCAGCAGTAATCCCCGGACTGATAACTATGGCTACACCTTC
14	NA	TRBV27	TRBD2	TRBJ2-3	CASSLWEGTDTQYF	TGTGCCAGCAGTTTATGGGAGGGGACAGATACGCAGTATTTT
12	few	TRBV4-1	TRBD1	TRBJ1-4	CASSQEGQVLFF	TGCGCCAGCAGCCAAGAAGGACAGGTCCTTTTTTTT
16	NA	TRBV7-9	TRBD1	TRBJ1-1	CASSLGFQGAAAEAFF	TGTGCCAGCAGCTTAGGCTTCCAGGGGGCGGCGGCTGAAGCTTTCTTT
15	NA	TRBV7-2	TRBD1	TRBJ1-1	CASSWSGTGNTEAFF	TGTGCCAGCAGCTGGTCCGGGACAGGGAACACTGAAGCTTTCTTT
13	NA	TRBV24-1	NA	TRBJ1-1	CATSEGTNTEAFF	TGTGCCACCAGTGAGGGGACTAACACTGAAGCTTTCTTT
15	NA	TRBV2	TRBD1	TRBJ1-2	CASSESPGQGYGYTF	TGTGCCAGCAGTGAATCCCCGGGACAGGGCTATGGCTACACCTTC